These 6 T cell receptor beta chains share one sample of origin, sequenced in a study of blood T cell repertoires in COVID-19 (dated by TCRdb to 2019 to 2021). The method was the immunoSEQ multiplex PCR assay. As stored in TCRdb, this immuneACCESS dataset retains in-frame rearrangements with V and J assigned. A fraction of the clones does not appear; measured against another copy, unresolved V genes explain less than half of the discrepancy, and the remainder lacks a known reason. Present in this sample are 40,000 to 50,000 clones, over 75% of which were seen just once. In total, the top ten clones hold approximately 43% of the sample. Source material: peripheral blood. These receptors were collected from an elderly woman with acute or convalescent COVID-19.

The chain is built from TRBV5-1 and TRBJ2-5; 7 nucleotides agree with TRBD2. V was clipped by 0 bases and J by 2 bases; unmatched bases: 7. Germline V lookup: CDR1 SGHRS, CDR2 YFSETQ. The CDR3 is 16 amino acids. The CDR3 DNA reads as TGCGCCAGCAGCTTGGCCGGGGCGGGGGAGCAAGAGACCCAGTACTTC. Translating it yields CASSLAGAGEQETQYF. Filled out from reference TRBV5-1 and TRBJ2-5, the complete variable domain reads KAGVTQTPRYLIKTRGQQVTLSCSPISGHRSVSWYQQTPGQGLQFLFEYFSETQRNKGNFPGRFSGRQFSNSRSEMNVSTLELGDSALYLCASSLAGAGEQETQYFGPGTRLLVL.

This chain connects TRBV19 to TRBJ1-3, with 9 bases that match TRBD1. Germline V lookup: CDR1 LNHDA, CDR2 SQIVND (reference sequence). The CDR3 totals 15 residues. Germline trimming cut 6 bases from V and 5 bases from J; bases unmatched to any gene: 8. CDR3 in DNA: TGTGCCAGTAGGGACTCGGACAGGGGAAGAAACACCATATATTTT. Translation gives CASRDSDRGRNTIYF.

This clone appeared once. This chain connects TRBV6-1 to TRBJ1-6, with D perhaps TRBD1 (6 bases). Germline V lookup: CDR1 MNHNS, CDR2 SASEGT. V was cut by 2 bases and J by 0 bases, with 17 bases left in between. The CDR3 spans 19 residues. The CDR3 nucleotides are TGTGCCAGCAGTGAACACGGGACATTAATAAGCTCCTATAATTCACCCCTCCACTTT. The encoded protein is CASSEHGTLISSYNSPLHF.

V gene TRBV9 combines with J gene TRBJ1-2; a weak D match, TRBD1 (5 bases). Germline CDR1 is SGDLS and CDR2 is YYNGEE. The V end lost 2 bases, the J end lost 8 bases, and 16 bases lay between the germline ends. CDR3 size: 14 residues. The chain's CDR3 is CASSVDITSRGYTF. The CDR3 DNA reads TGTGCCAGCAGCGTGGACATCACGTCGCGGGGCTACACCTTC.

V is TRBV28 and J is TRBJ2-7; D perhaps matches TRBD1 (6 bases). The CDR3 sequence is 13 residues long. Germline CDR1 and CDR2: MDHEN and SYDVKM. V lost 7 bases, J lost 0 bases, and 10 bases lay in between. The CDR3 DNA is TGTGCCAGCACCCCAGGGGACTCCTACGAGCAGTACTTC. This sequence encodes CASTPGDSYEQYF.

J is TRBJ1-2 and V is TRBV5-6; TRBD1 aligns across 8 bases. J lost 6 bases, V lost 5 bases, and 9 bases had no gene match. The germline CDR1 and CDR2 sequences are SGHDT and YYEEEE. This CDR3 has 14 residues. The CDR3 here is CASSFQGARHGYTF. The CDR3 DNA reads TGTGCCAGCAGTTTCCAGGGGGCGAGACATGGCTACACCTTC.